The present TCR beta chain was sequenced within a study of monozygotic twins with inflammatory bowel disease (dated by TCRdb to the late 2010s). In terms of the full investigation: The complete study included approximately 30 monozygotic twin pairs: 19 IBD-discordant Danish pairs and nine German pairs, of which four were IBD-concordant and five were IBD-discordant. The search for disease-associated traits relied mainly on comparing, within discordant pairs, IBD patients with their genetically identical healthy co-twins. Each individual had, on average, about 151 000 unique TCRalpha sequences and 181 000 unique TCRbeta sequences available for analysis. Beyond this particular receptor, the publication reports: No single strong signal or clonotype linked to IBD turned up in the results, so the idea that one exists was not supported. Concordant and discordant twins showed no difference in repertoire similarity, possibly because of limited statistical power. Distinction between different T cell subtypes could not be achieved in the analysis. IBD patients shared fewer clonotypes with other individuals than healthy twins did, most markedly in patients showing signs of disease activity. Because patients received different immunosuppressive treatments, the repertoires may have picked up extra background noise and variability between individuals. Measured by the inverse Simpson index, TCRbeta repertoire diversity was lower in IBD patients than in their healthy co-twins.

A roughly 2.5 ml peripheral blood sample was drawn into PAXgene tubes per donor and stored at -80°C. Total RNA was isolated from whole blood with the PAXgene blood miRNA kit on an automated QIAcube, without T cell sorting. Deep TCRalpha and TCRbeta repertoire profiling with unique molecular barcoding was performed on peripheral blood of monozygotic twin pairs concordant or discordant for inflammatory bowel disease. Smoking habits were recorded for all twin pairs, with individuals classified as current, former or never smokers. The CDR3 goes from the cysteine to the phenylalanine over 15 residues. The coding DNA is unavailable. The germline V gene specifies SQVTM as CDR1 and ANQGSEA as CDR2. Library creation used 5' RACE. Each TCR library was prepared from about 3.5 ug of total RNA. For each sample, cDNA synthesis with SMARTScribe reverse transcriptase was split into eight separate reactions. Unique molecular identifiers containing a 6-nucleotide sample barcode were introduced through template switching during cDNA synthesis. Amplification of TCRalpha and TCRbeta cDNA involved two nested PCRs of about 15 and 9 cycles, and each PCR was followed by bead purification. Before amplification, the cDNA was treated with uracil DNA-glycosylase and purified using the QIAquick PCR purification kit. In the second PCR, Illumina TruSeq-compatible adapters and sample-specific barcodes were added. Library quality and concentration were assessed using TapeStation and Qubit, and 5 to 6 ng of each library was pooled. Sequencing of pooled libraries was carried out on an Illumina HiSeq2500 single-index Rapid Run using 2 x 100 bp reads and custom sequencing primers. The paper's processing steps were these. UMI-based consensus assembly with MiGEC version 1.2.6 was used to correct PCR and sequencing errors. MiXCR version 2.1.1 was used for V(D)J alignment, clonotype assembly and CDR3 extraction. Gene usage, clonotype sharing and MAIT/NKT TCR abundance were normalised by analysing the top 1000, 10 000 and 20 000 clonotypes per sample. After downsampling to 27 000 UMIs, diversity was calculated as the inverse Simpson index using the vegan R package. Paired Mann-Whitney U tests were applied to discordant twin pairs, with Benjamini-Hochberg correction for multiple testing. After TCRdb reprocessed the reads, each CDR3 protein sequence was kept as one row, without DNA. The V and J calls follow TCRdb's processing rather than the paper's. The table of this sample itemizes approximately 400,000 distinct CDR3 sequences. The ten largest clonotypes hold 2% to 3% of the sample.

A note on this clonotype: Its specific antigen is unknown.

This receptor was obtained from a human donor with ulcerative colitis or Crohn's disease, or a healthy co-twin of an affected twin (not recorded which). The V gene is TRBV29-1 and the J gene is TRBJ2-7; TCRdb picks TRBD1, but there is no DNA to check that call. The sequenced sample consisted of blood. The CDR3 region reads CSVEDFGTGIREQYF.